The sequence of this T cell receptor beta chain was determined in a study of cytomegalovirus exposure and HLA in healthy donors. Researchers ran the PCR with 60 Vbeta and 13 Jbeta primers. Produced via immunoSEQ multiplex PCR; TCRdb's table is partial and in-frame only. This table has under 200,000 clones, 76% appearing once. Regarding this clone: Its target is not known.

Germline lookup yields CDR1 GTSNPN and CDR2 SVGIG (reference sequence). The CDR3 is 15 amino acids. V lost 1 base, J lost 5 bases, and 10 bases stayed unmatched. Study-wide results and limits: An observed cluster of highly shared sequence variants was recorded as a likely sequencing artifact. The majority of CMV-associated TCR beta chains were reported as apparently HLA-restricted in a later analysis. A list of approximately 160 TCR beta chains associated with cytomegalovirus was given. In vitro work confirmed that three CMV-associated chains recognize CMV antigens.

The clonotype comes from a female donor in good health and CMV-seronegative. The chain couples TRBV30 to TRBJ1-1, with 7 positions matching TRBD1. Source material: PBMCs. CDR3 sequence reads: CAWSAHRGFGTEAFF. The DNA for the CDR3 is TGTGCCTGGAGTGCCCACAGGGGTTTCGGTACTGAAGCTTTCTTT.